The 8 T cell receptor beta chains presented below share a single source sample, sequenced in a study of blood T cell repertoires in COVID-19. Sequencing used immunoSEQ multiplex PCR; TCRdb keeps in-frame clones, though not all of them. The data show tens of thousands of clones, 75% to 85% seen once. The sample consisted of peripheral blood. These TCRs come from a woman aged 70-85 years with acute or convalescent COVID-19.

The chain carries TRBV7-8 and TRBJ2-7, with 12 bases identical to TRBD2. The CDR3 consists of 15 residues. Germline assignment: CDR1 SGHVS and CDR2 FQNEAQ. The V gene end was trimmed by 4 bases and the J gene end by 3 bases; junction bases not matched to a gene: 4. The chain's CDR3 is CASSSRTSGIYEQYF. The CDR3 nucleotides are TGTGCCAGCAGCTCCCGGACTAGCGGGATCTACGAGCAGTACTTC. Combining the CDR3 with reference TRBV7-8 and TRBJ2-7 gives the whole variable domain GAGVSQSPRYKVAKRGQDVALRCDPISGHVSLFWYQQALGQGPEFLTYFQNEAQLDKSGLPSDRFFAERPEGSVSTLKIQRTQQEDSAVYLCASSSRTSGIYEQYFGPGTRLTVT.

This clone was picked up one time. V and J are TRBV6-2 or TRBV6-3 and TRBJ1-1; D is ambiguous. V lost 2 bases and J lost 10, with 14 bases in between. Looked up from germline, CDR1 is MNHEY and CDR2 is SVGEGT. The CDR3 is 13 amino acids. The CDR3: CASSYREGLGAFF. The CDR3 DNA is TGTGCCAGCAGTTACAGAGAGGGCCTCGGAGCTTTCTTT.

J is TRBJ1-6 and V is TRBV7-9, with TRBD1 as a possible D gene (5 bases). Germline V gives CDR1 SEHNR, CDR2 FQNEAQ (reference sequence). The V gene lost 5 bases and the J gene lost 9 bases, with 20 bases spanning the gap. This CDR3 is 16 amino acids long. The DNA for the CDR3 is TGTGCCAGCAGCCCCGGCGTTGGGGGGAGTAGTTCACCCCTCCACTTT. It encodes CASSPGVGGSSSPLHF.

The genes are TRBV3-1 (or the pseudogene TRBV3-2) and TRBJ1-5; D not certain. V shed 2 bases and J shed 5 bases, with 16 bases lying between them. The CDR3 has 16 amino acids. Germline CDR1 LGHDT, CDR2 YNNKEL (reference sequence). This chain's CDR3 is CASSQQRHRTDQPQHF. Written as DNA, the CDR3 is TGTGCCAGCAGCCAACAAAGGCACAGAACTGATCAGCCCCAGCATTTT.

This chain connects TRBV27 to TRBJ1-1; maybe TRBD1 (6 bases). From germline, CDR1 is MNHEY and CDR2 SMNVEV (reference sequence). V lost 5 bases and J 4 bases, leaving 17 bases between the germline ends. There are 15 residues in the CDR3. CDR3 DNA: TGTGCCAGCAGTCCCTCACAGGGATCCGCCACTGAAGCTTTCTTT. Its protein is CASSPSQGSATEAFF.

CDR3 protein: CAWSPRREGREQFF. The CDR3 nucleotides read TGTGCCTGGAGTCCAAGGCGGGAGGGGCGTGAGCAGTTCTTC. The rearrangement uses TRBV30 and TRBJ2-1, with 9 bases identical to TRBD2. Germline CDR1 and CDR2: GTSNPN and SVGIG (reference sequence). The CDR3 covers 14 residues. The J segment lost 9 bases and the V segment lost 2 bases, leaving 8 bases of the junction unmatched.

The chain couples TRBV7-9 to TRBJ1-4; D remains ambiguous. Germline loops: CDR1 SEHNR, CDR2 FQNEAQ (reference sequence). This CDR3 comprises 16 residues. The ends were cut back, 1 base at V and 0 bases at J, with 9 bases in the middle. CDR3 residues: CASSLVGAATNEKLFF. The CDR3, as DNA: TGTGCCAGCAGCTTAGTGGGAGCCGCAACTAATGAAAAACTGTTTTTT.

The chain links TRBV28 to TRBJ1-1; D call uncertain. Between the trimmed V and J ends, which lost 6 bases and 5 bases, there was a span of 13 bases. Germline V gives CDR1 MDHEN, CDR2 SYDVKM. The CDR3 totals 13 residues. The CDR3 region has the DNA TGTGCCAGCAGCCCTTCTAGAGGGACTGAAGCTTTCTTT. Residues: CASSPSRGTEAFF.